The clone carrying this T cell receptor (beta chain) has a count of ten or more. Its antigen is currently unknown. The germline V gene encodes CDR1 SEHNR and CDR2 FQNEAQ (reference sequence). V was shortened by 1 base and J by 0 bases, with 6 bases between the two germline ends. This CDR3 contains 14 residues. This specimen comes from a study of T-cell reconstitution after alpha-beta-depleted transplantation in children. Study results and caveats: About two months after transplant, alpha-beta T cells reportedly came from several hundred expanded graft clones.

A TCRbeta library incorporating unique molecular identifiers was prepared. TCRdb reprocessed the PCR reads with MiXCR, giving one entry per CDR3 protein. Here the sample spans fewer than 250,000 distinct CDR3 sequences, over 15% being singletons. The sample consisted of PBMCs, mostly from graft donor cells, taken 360 days after TCRalphabeta/CD19-depleted stem cell transplant. This clonotype was obtained from a male patient aged 2-10 years who had a stem cell transplant for acute lymphoblastic leukemia, so the T cells may come from the graft donor. The chain combines TRBV7-9 with TRBJ2-5; D unresolved. The CDR3 region has the DNA TGTGCCAGCAGCTTAGAGGGTTACCAAGAGACCCAGTACTTC. It yields the protein CASSLEGYQETQYF.